This passage covers 25 T cell receptor beta chains from one sample sequenced in a study of blood T cell repertoires in COVID-19. TCRdb keeps only in-frame clones here, not all; method: immunoSEQ multiplex PCR. The sample has 60,000 to 100,000 clones; approximately 90% are singletons. The specimen was peripheral blood. The receptors come from a man over 45 with active COVID-19.

This chain joins TRBV20-1 and TRBJ2-7, with D maybe TRBD1 (5 bases). The germline V and J ends were trimmed by 6 bases and 5 bases, with 20 bases remaining between them. The CDR3 is 14 residues long. CDR1 and CDR2 from the germline V gene are DFQATT and SNEGSKA (reference sequence). CDR3 loop: CSASSRSGSHEQYF. The CDR3 nucleotides are TGCAGTGCGAGTAGCCGGTCAGGGTCGCACGAGCAGTACTTC.

The rearrangement links TRBV27 to TRBJ1-4; D is unclear. V lost 2 bases and J 4 bases, leaving 8 bases between the germline ends. This CDR3 is built from 14 residues. Looked up from germline, CDR1 is MNHEY and CDR2 is SMNVEV (reference sequence). As DNA, the CDR3 is TGTGCCAGCAGTTTACGGGGTAATAATGAAAAACTGTTTTTT. It codes for CASSLRGNNEKLFF.

The V call is TRBV7-3, the J call TRBJ2-3; TRBD2 is a possible D gene (5 bases). V lost 5 bases and J lost 3, with 15 bases in between. Germline V gene lookup returns CDR1 SGHTA and CDR2 FQGTGA. The CDR3 has 15 amino acids. In DNA, the CDR3 is TGTGCCAGCAGCCCCAGTATCACGGGGACAGATACGCAGTATTTT. Its protein is CASSPSITGTDTQYF.

The chain links TRBV5-4 to TRBJ2-3, with D perhaps matching TRBD2 (6 bases). Trimming cost V 2 bases and J 1 base, with 17 bases left between them. This CDR3 comprises 17 residues. Germline-derived CDR1 and CDR2 are SGHNT and YYREEE (reference sequence). The CDR3 reads CASSFWLAMGGTDTQYF. CDR3 DNA sequence: TGTGCCAGCAGCTTCTGGCTAGCGATGGGAGGCACAGATACGCAGTATTTT.

The chain links TRBV29-1 to TRBJ2-2; D gene uncertain. The CDR3 runs to 11 residues. Trimming removed 4 bases from V and 6 bases from J, with 6 bases in between. The germline V gene encodes CDR1 SQVTM and CDR2 ANQGSEA. CDR3: CSVADSGELFF. DNA for the CDR3: TGCAGCGTTGCAGACTCCGGGGAGCTGTTTTTT.

The chain links TRBV7-2 to TRBJ1-1; 8 nucleotides align to TRBD1. V lost 4 bases and J lost 1; bases outside the gene matches: 2. CDR1 and CDR2 (germline): SGHTA, FQGNSA. The CDR3 loop spans 14 amino acids. CDR3 nucleotide sequence: TGTGCCAGCAGCTCGACAGGGGCGAACACTGAAGCTTTCTTT. Translated, it gives CASSSTGANTEAFF.

The chain links TRBV9 to TRBJ2-3, with TRBD2 matching 9 bases. This CDR3 contains 16 residues. V shed 0 bases, J shed 3 bases, and the junction held 5 bases outside the gene matches. Germline CDR1 and CDR2: SGDLS and YYNGEE. DNA of the CDR3: TGTGCCAGCAGCGTAGGGGCGGGAGGGCCAACAGATACGCAGTATTTT. Translation: CASSVGAGGPTDTQYF.

V usage is TRBV30 and J usage is TRBJ1-6; 8 nucleotides agree with TRBD1. Looked up from germline, CDR1 is GTSNPN and CDR2 is SVGIG (reference sequence). This CDR3 contains 15 residues. V was pared by 3 bases and J by 8 bases, with 9 bases of the junction left unmatched. CDR3 loop: CAWRVPTGGYSPLHF. DNA for the CDR3: TGTGCCTGGAGGGTTCCAACAGGGGGTTATTCACCCCTCCACTTT.

This chain links TRBV10-3 with TRBJ1-2; D is unclear. Trimming removed 3 bases from V and 7 bases from J, with 12 bases in between. CDR3 length: 13 residues. Germline V CDR1 and CDR2: ENHRY, SYGVKD. The CDR3 bases are TGTGCCATCAGTGAACTCGGAGTCTCTGGCTACACCTTC. It specifies CAISELGVSGYTF.

The chain employs TRBV19 and TRBJ2-5; 7 bases map to TRBD1. Germline assignment: CDR1 LNHDA and CDR2 SQIVND (reference sequence). The CDR3 is 15 amino acids. The trim removed 5 bases at V and 3 bases at J, leaving 9 bases unmatched. CDR3 residues: CASSPRDSSEETQYF. CDR3 DNA: TGTGCCAGTAGTCCCCGGGACAGCTCCGAAGAGACCCAGTACTTC.

This chain uses TRBV28 with TRBJ1-2; 9 bases align to TRBD1. CDR1 and CDR2 from the germline V gene are MDHEN and SYDVKM. The CDR3 is 15 residues long. V lost 8 bases to trimming and J lost 4 bases; unmatched junction nucleotides: 11. In nucleotides, the CDR3 is TGTGCCAGCCGCCCCCGGGACAGGGTCGCCTATGGCTACACCTTC. Residues: CASRPRDRVAYGYTF.

The J gene is TRBJ2-3, the V gene TRBV4-3; 9 bases line up with TRBD2. The CDR3 runs 16 residues. J lost 6 bases, V lost 3 bases, and 10 bases had no gene match. Germline V gene lookup returns CDR1 LGHNA and CDR2 YSLEER. The CDR3 nucleotides read TGCGCCAGCAGCCAGGGAGCGGGGGGATGGGGGGATACGCAGTATTTT. This encodes CASSQGAGGWGDTQYF.

The rearrangement joins TRBV6-5 to TRBJ1-4, with 7 bases lining up with TRBD1. CDR1 and CDR2 from the germline V gene are MNHEY and SVGAGI. V was clipped by 5 bases and J by 0 bases; unmatched bases: 3. The CDR3 extends over 15 amino acids. The CDR3 loop reads CASSTGAATNEKLFF. The CDR3 nucleotides are TGTGCCAGCAGTACAGGGGCCGCAACTAATGAAAAACTGTTTTTT.

V gene TRBV6-2 or TRBV6-3 combines with J gene TRBJ2-5; 8 bases map to TRBD2. The germline CDR1 and CDR2 sequences are MNHEY and SVGEGT. This CDR3 is 14 amino acids long. Trimming took 6 bases from V and 2 from J; bases not matched to a gene: 5. The chain's CDR3 is CASSDRGGQETQYF. The CDR3 DNA reads TGTGCCAGCAGCGACCGGGGGGGACAAGAGACCCAGTACTTC.

The chain carries TRBV5-1 and TRBJ1-1; TRBD1 agrees at 8 bases. Losses at the gene ends were 4 bases for V and 2 bases for J; bases not matched to a gene: 4. CDR3 length: 14 residues. Germline values: CDR1 SGHRS, CDR2 YFSETQ. The CDR3 spells CASSPDRENTEAFF. The CDR3 nucleotides are TGCGCCAGCAGCCCGGACAGGGAAAACACTGAAGCTTTCTTT.

V usage is TRBV28 and J usage is TRBJ2-2; D possibly corresponds to TRBD1 (5 bases). Deletions cut 7 bases from V and 5 bases from J, with 14 bases between. The CDR3 runs 14 residues. Per the germline V gene, CDR1 is MDHEN and CDR2 is SYDVKM. This CDR3 reads CASTSAGRTGELFF. DNA for the CDR3: TGTGCCAGCACATCGGCAGGGCGAACCGGGGAGCTGTTTTTT.

The chain has TRBV9 and TRBJ2-2; D unresolved. Trimming took 0 bases from V and 1 from J, leaving 7 bases between them. Germline-derived CDR1 and CDR2 are SGDLS and YYNGEE. This CDR3 spans 15 amino acids. The CDR3 DNA follows: TGTGCCAGCAGCGTAGATGGCCTGAACACCGGGGAGCTGTTTTTT. It translates to CASSVDGLNTGELFF.

This clone was observed a single time. The chain recombines TRBV10-2 with TRBJ2-5, with a possible D match to TRBD2 (8 bases). The CDR3 covers 15 residues. CDR1 WSHSY and CDR2 SAAADI come from the germline V gene. Trimming shortened V by 6 bases and J by 2 bases, and 16 bases separated the two germline ends. The CDR3 nucleotides read TGCGCCAGCAGCCGTAGCGGGACAGCACAAGAGACCCAGTACTTC. Amino acid sequence: CASSRSGTAQETQYF.

The chain has TRBV9 and TRBJ2-4; TRBD1 agrees at 9 bases. Looked up from germline, CDR1 is SGDLS and CDR2 is YYNGEE. Trimming took 3 bases from V and 0 from J; bases not matched to a gene: 1. CDR3 length: 15 residues. Here the CDR3 DNA reads TGTGCCAGCAGCGCGGGACAGGGAGCCAAAAACATTCAGTACTTC. It encodes CASSAGQGAKNIQYF.

The V gene is TRBV3-1 (or the pseudogene TRBV3-2), the J gene TRBJ2-2; 8 positions match TRBD2. Germline lookup yields CDR1 LGHDT and CDR2 YNNKEL (reference sequence). The CDR3 covers 19 residues. The trim removed 1 base at V and 0 bases at J, leaving 10 bases unmatched. The CDR3 nucleotides are TGTGCCAGCAGCCAAGTCATACTAGCGGCCAATGCGAACACCGGGGAGCTGTTTTTT. Protein: CASSQVILAANANTGELFF.

The V and J genes are TRBV3-1 (or the pseudogene TRBV3-2) and TRBJ2-1; no clear D gene. The CDR3 length is 13 residues. Germline CDR1 is LGHDT and CDR2 is YNNKEL (reference sequence). The V end was cut by 6 bases, the J end by 0 bases, with 6 bases between. The CDR3 sequence: CASSRNSYNEQFF. The CDR3 DNA follows: TGTGCCAGCAGTCGTAACTCCTACAATGAGCAGTTCTTC.

This clone was counted only a few times. The genes are TRBV11-3 and TRBJ2-1; D possibly corresponds to TRBD2 (7 bases). V was pared by 5 bases and J by 13 bases, with 18 bases between. The germline V gene encodes CDR1 SGHNT and CDR2 YENEEA. This CDR3 is 13 amino acids long. CDR3 protein: CASSTGRGRFQFF. CDR3 sequence (DNA): TGTGCCAGCAGCACAGGGCGGGGGCGTTTTCAGTTCTTC.

CDR3 sequence (DNA): TGTGCCAGCAGTCCTACGGACAGGCCCTACGAGCAGTACTTC. The encoded protein is CASSPTDRPYEQYF. The chain combines TRBV6-5 with TRBJ2-7; TRBD1 aligns across 7 bases. This CDR3 spans 14 amino acids. Germline-derived CDR1 and CDR2 are MNHEY and SVGAGI. J was trimmed by 2 bases and V by 5 bases; bases with no gene match: 6.

In DNA, the CDR3 is TGTGCCAGCAGTTTGCCCCAGCGGGTGGGCGAGCAGTACTTC. This codes for CASSLPQRVGEQYF. The chain carries TRBV28 and TRBJ2-7; TRBD2 might be the D (6 bases). The CDR3 covers 14 residues. The V end lost 3 bases, the J end lost 6 bases, and 15 bases lay between the germline ends. Germline V CDR1 and CDR2: MDHEN, SYDVKM.

V gene TRBV3-1 (or the pseudogene TRBV3-2) combines with J gene TRBJ2-7, with 8 bases fitting TRBD2. Germline V gene sequence: CDR1 LGHDT, CDR2 YNNKEL (reference sequence). This CDR3 has 17 amino acids. With 2 bases clipped from V and 7 bases from J, the junction kept 16 bases outside the gene matches. CDR3 amino acids: CASSQSGGAVGGVEQYF. In DNA, the CDR3 is TGTGCCAGCAGCCAAAGCGGTGGCGCTGTCGGGGGGGTAGAGCAGTACTTC.